Sequencing of this T cell receptor beta chain was carried out in a study of T cell repertoires in cytomegalovirus infection (dated 2019 in TCRdb). Concerning the study at large: Alongside well-studied HLA-B-restricted epitopes, the peptide stimulations were aimed at recently identified HLA-C-restricted CMV epitopes, whose presentation resists viral immunomodulation. Donor HLA type was relevant to the analysis, because carriage of CMV infection together with the matching HLA type was indicated by public TCR beta signatures.

The reads were generated on an Illumina HiSeq 1500. TCRdb passed the public sequencing reads through fastp at Q25 and MiXCR, retaining productive beta sequences. Each record represents a unique CDR3 protein, reported with the most common genes and DNA among its rows. This sample lists approximately 300,000 distinct CDR3 sequences; around 25% were detected once. Clones ranked in the top ten supply about an eighth of the sample. Trimming at the junction amounts to 3 bases on V and 0 bases on J, and the germline ends lie 8 bases apart. The germline V gene encodes CDR1 SGHVS and CDR2 FQNEAQ. Reading from cysteine to phenylalanine, the CDR3 counts 14 amino acids. The DNA shown is the 42-base CDR3, in frame from base 1. To note about this clonotype: It lacks a known antigen. No base-level quality is on record; no much larger clone is a single base apart.

Overall results and qualifications from the work: In the ex vivo response, HLA-C-restricted CMV-specific TCR beta clonotypes were dominant, and in two of eight donors the single most frequent clonotype came from this HLA-C-restricted group. Cumulative frequency of public TCR beta family members discriminated carriers of CMV infection plus the relevant HLA type in this cohort and an independent approximately 340-donor cohort.

In the paper's terms, the treatment or condition label means: in vitro stimulation with specific CMV peptide epitopes to enrich CMV-specific T cells. Rearrangement joined TRBV7-8 to TRBJ2-5; the D segment could be TRBD1, given 6 matching bases. The sequence was collected from a human donor in good health (CMV status not recorded). Some clones in this sample may be carry-over from other donors' samples. The material sequenced was cultured PBMCs, taken from culture after CMV antigen stimulation. The nucleotide sequence reads as follows: TGTGCCAGCAGCTTCCAGGGGTACCAAGAGACCCAGTACTTC. Its amino acids are CASSFQGYQETQYF.